A selection of T cell receptor beta chains follows, all from one sample in a study of T cell repertoires in cytomegalovirus infection. TCRdb called the reads again in MiXCR, with one record for every CDR3 protein. The sample includes under 800,000 distinct CDR3 sequences, around 24% seen only once; the top ten take 6.5% to 10%. Sequenced: CD8+ T cells from PBMCs. The receptor source for this set is a human donor in good health (CMV status not recorded). Some clones in this sample may be carry-over from other donors' samples. Each CDR3 is given with its conserved first and last residue. Each record gives: J gene, V gene, CDR3 protein.

J: TRBJ2-3; V: TRBV7-9; CDR3: CASTGRGGPDTQYF
J: TRBJ1-1; V: TRBV6-2/TRBV6-3; CDR3: CASMVAGGVNTEAFF
J: TRBJ2-3; V: TRBV2; CDR3: CASRRQGPTDTQYF
J: TRBJ2-4; V: TRBV20-1; CDR3: CSARPRQKNIQYF
J: TRBJ1-2; V: TRBV12-3/TRBV12-4; CDR3: CASSPDRGNYGYTF
J: TRBJ1-2; V: TRBV23-1; CDR3: CASSRQGRGGGNYGYTF
J: TRBJ2-3; V: TRBV20-1; CDR3: CSQVPSGTGVGDTQYF
J: TRBJ1-1; V: TRBV6-6; CDR3: CASNDPVQAFF
J: TRBJ2-1; V: TRBV7-9; CDR3: CASSSGTTKGLAGGSSYNEQFF
J: TRBJ1-1; V: TRBV14; CDR3: CASSQGGSYYQGTEAFF
J: TRBJ1-5; V: TRBV7-9; CDR3: CASSWTGGGRSNQPQHF
J: TRBJ2-4; V: TRBV28; CDR3: CASRTDRGKNIQYF
J: TRBJ2-1; V: TRBV7-9; CDR3: CASSLAPSGNEQFF
J: TRBJ1-1; V: TRBV7-9; CDR3: CASMGENWGDTEAFF
J: TRBJ1-1; V: TRBV2; CDR3: CASSEVRGQPSGRHHSEAFF
J: TRBJ2-2; V: TRBV10-2; CDR3: CASELQGNGELFF
J: TRBJ2-3; V: TRBV6-1; CDR3: CASSGKRGGDTQYF
J: TRBJ2-6; V: TRBV7-9; CDR3: CASISRGTVSSGANVLTF
J: TRBJ1-1; V: TRBV6-5; CDR3: CASSSTTGTYTEAFF
J: TRBJ1-1; V: TRBV27; CDR3: CASSTRDPRSGGAFF
J: TRBJ1-5; V: TRBV7-2; CDR3: CASSLEDRDNQPQHF
J: TRBJ1-2; V: TRBV7-6; CDR3: CASSLERDSVFGYTF
J: TRBJ2-3; V: TRBV12-3/TRBV12-4; CDR3: CASSLRDRDLDTQYF
J: TRBJ1-1; V: TRBV28; CDR3: CASSLGQGYTEAFF
J: TRBJ1-5; V: TRBV7-2; CDR3: CASSLARTQQGFNQPQHF
J: TRBJ2-3; V: TRBV7-2; CDR3: CASSSTAGFTDTQYF
J: TRBJ2-2; V: TRBV15; CDR3: CATSTLGLTSNTGELFF
J: TRBJ2-7; V: TRBV20-1; CDR3: CSARVGTESYEQYF
J: TRBJ1-4; V: TRBV2; CDR3: CASFRATNEKLFF